This TCR beta chain was captured by sequencing in a study of beta chain features in type 1 diabetes. Whole-study context: Healthy donors, compared against patients, showed similar age, gender and cell yields. The study, taken as a whole, reports: There were fewer insertions and more deletions at the VDJ junctions of type 1 diabetes patients. Over-representation of high TCR-expressing cells was a possible consequence of cDNA sequencing. TCRB CDR3s from Type 1 diabetes patients were moderately but significantly shorter in all four CD4+ subsets.

Stem cell-like memory, regulatory, central memory and naive CD4+ cells were sorted via CD45RO/CCR7/CD25/CD127/CD95/CD27. This CDR3 spans 16 amino acids. The V end was cut by 2 bases, the J end by 1 base, with 9 bases between. cDNA synthesis used the whole RNA isolate, giving expressed TCRB sequences. Clones were read by immunoSEQ multiplex PCR, and TCRdb kept only the in-frame ones, dropping some. The sample has approximately 170,000 clones; roughly 60% are singletons. In the case of this clone: Its antigen remains unknown.

The V gene is TRBV23-1, the J gene TRBJ1-6; D call uncertain. TRBV23-1 is treated as an ORF (open reading frame) with a function not yet certain. The TCR comes from a man in his thirties or forties with type 1 diabetes. Sequences were obtained from naive CD4+ T cells from blood. The CDR3 DNA is TGCGCCAGCAGTCAAAGTAGGGCGTCCTATAATTCACCCCTCCACTTT. The encoded protein is CASSQSRASYNSPLHF.